A selection of T cell receptor beta chains follows, all from one sample in a study of metastatic and nonmetastatic thyroid tumors. Via MiXCR, TCRdb re-called the PCR reads. The data hold about 14,000 clones, with roughly 25% observed a single time. Sequencing input: tumor tissue. The receptors come from a female donor with papillary thyroid cancer or a benign thyroid nodule (not recorded which). Some clones in this sample may be carry-over from other donors' samples. CDR3s leave out the opening cysteine and the closing phenylalanine or tryptophan. Each record gives: J gene, V gene, CDR3 protein.

>TRBJ2-2|TRBV12-3/TRBV12-4
ASSPLAANTGELF
>TRBJ2-3|TRBV7-3
ASSLGGSGRDTQY
>TRBJ2-7|TRBV28
ASSPEVWGTYEQY
>TRBJ2-3|TRBV28
ATHTSGISADTQY
>TRBJ2-3|TRBV11-1
ASSLVGHRPDTQY
>TRBJ2-4|TRBV20-1
SARDLRGAAGKNIQY
>TRBJ1-1|TRBV29-1
SAGAGVGTEAF
>TRBJ2-1|TRBV28
ASSRGLAGGNEQF
>TRBJ2-7|TRBV5-1
ASSLMERLAGGVVEQY
>TRBJ1-1|TRBV28
ASSTISRGGAF
>TRBJ2-3|TRBV27
ASSSGTSGRDQDTQY
>TRBJ1-2|TRBV6-2/TRBV6-3
ASSYSERAGTPYGYT
>TRBJ2-7|TRBV5-6
ASSLVQSPFRQY
>TRBJ1-1|TRBV30
AWEGTGRAEAF
>TRBJ1-2|TRBV5-1
ASSLDTDNYGYT
>TRBJ2-1|TRBV11-2
ASSSFGQGSNEQF
>TRBJ2-1|TRBV2
ASSPRQGEKNEQF